One and the same sample provided the 9 T cell receptor beta chains below, sequenced in a study of T-cell reconstitution after alpha-beta-depleted transplantation in children. A TCRbeta library incorporating unique molecular identifiers was prepared. TCRdb called the PCR reads again in MiXCR, with one record for every CDR3 protein. The data show some 600,000 distinct CDR3 sequences, approximately 12% seen once. Sequenced material: PBMCs, mostly from graft donor cells, taken 360 days after TCRalphabeta/CD19-depleted stem cell transplant. The source of these receptors is a male patient younger than 18 who had a stem cell transplant for acute myeloid leukemia, so the T cells may come from the graft donor.

Only a few counts were recorded for this clonotype. This chain links TRBV7-2 with TRBJ2-7; tentative D call: TRBD1 (5 bases). The CDR3 spans 12 residues. The germline gives CDR1 SGHTA, CDR2 FQGNSA. The ends were cut back, 7 bases at V and 6 bases at J, with 13 bases in the middle. CDR3 DNA: TGTGCCAGCAACGCAGGGATTGGCGAGCAGTACTTC. Protein sequence: CASNAGIGEQYF.

In this sample, this clonotype turned up many times. The chain links TRBV12-3 or TRBV12-4 to TRBJ2-5, with D uncertain. This CDR3 spans 13 amino acids. V lost 1 base to trimming and J lost 2 bases, with 5 bases between them. CDR3 nucleotides: TGTGCCAGCAGTTTAGAAGCGCAAGAGACCCAGTACTTC. It is translated as CASSLEAQETQYF.

This chain uses TRBV2 with TRBJ2-3; 8 nucleotides align to TRBD1. The V and J ends lost 7 bases and 5 bases, in that order; junction bases with no gene match: 8. The CDR3 is 14 amino acids. The germline CDR1 and CDR2 sequences are SNHLY and FYNNEI. In DNA form, the CDR3 reads TGTGCCAGCACCTTCGGGACAGGATTAGATACGCAGTATTTT. This codes for CASTFGTGLDTQYF.

In this sample, this clonotype turned up many times. For the CDR3, the DNA is TGCGCCAGCAGCTTGGCCGTCCGACTAGCGGGAGTGACCTACGAGCAGTACTTC. Translation gives CASSLAVRLAGVTYEQYF. The J gene is TRBJ2-7, the V gene TRBV5-1, with 12 bases identical to TRBD2. Germline CDR1 is SGHRS and CDR2 is YFSETQ. Trimming cost V 0 bases and J 2 bases; bases outside gene matches: 9. This CDR3 spans 18 amino acids.

The chain carries TRBV29-1 and TRBJ2-3; TRBD2 aligns across 7 bases. V was clipped by 4 bases and J by 2 bases; unmatched bases: 12. The V gene's germline CDR1 is SQVTM and CDR2 ANQGSEA. The CDR3 runs to 16 residues. CDR3 region: CSVARRLAEPTDTQYF. The CDR3 DNA is TGCAGCGTTGCACGACGACTAGCAGAACCCACAGATACGCAGTATTTT.

This clonotype was seen many times. The rearrangement uses TRBV5-6 and TRBJ2-7; no reliable D call. The V end lost 6 bases, the J end lost 7 bases, and 23 bases lay between the germline ends. Germline V gives CDR1 SGHDT, CDR2 YYEEEE. The CDR3 spans 15 residues. DNA of the CDR3: TGTGCCAGCACCCGTCTTAGTGGCAGTTCCCTGGAGCAGTACTTC. The encoded protein is CASTRLSGSSLEQYF.

This clonotype was observed a few times. V and J are TRBV3-1 and TRBJ2-1; 7 bases map to TRBD2. J was trimmed by 10 bases and V by 5 bases; bases with no gene match: 8. Germline V lookup: CDR1 LGHDT, CDR2 YNNKEL (reference sequence). The CDR3 runs to 13 residues. As DNA, the CDR3 is TGTGCCAGCAGCTGGGGAGACGGGGGGGAGCAGTTCTTC. Its translation: CASSWGDGGEQFF.

The V gene is TRBV4-3, the J gene TRBJ2-4, with D perhaps matching TRBD2 (6 bases). This CDR3 is 13 amino acids long. The V gene's germline CDR1 is LGHNA and CDR2 YSLEER. Trimming removed 4 bases from V and 10 bases from J, with 14 bases in between. The CDR3 sequence: CASSPRWGEIQYF. The CDR3 region has the DNA TGCGCCAGCAGCCCCCGGTGGGGGGAAATTCAGTACTTC.

This clonotype was counted only a few times. The chain employs TRBV4-1 and TRBJ2-2; 10 bases agree with TRBD1. The ends lost 5 bases at V and 3 bases at J; junction bases unmatched: 18. Germline CDR1 reads MGHRA; CDR2 reads YSYEKL. The CDR3 is made up of 20 amino acids. CDR3 residues: CASSSTAGTGANMYTGELFF. The CDR3 DNA sequence: TGCGCCAGCAGCTCCACAGCCGGGACAGGGGCGAATATGTACACCGGGGAGCTGTTTTTT.